This T cell receptor (beta chain) stems from a study of technical replicates of blood from several donors. Generated by immunoSEQ multiplex PCR, the TCRdb table keeps only in-frame clones and is missing some. Here the sample spans about 68,000 clones, 95% to 98% being singletons. CDR1 MGHRA and CDR2 YSYEKL come from the germline V gene. V was clipped by 10 bases and J by 10 bases; unmatched bases: 12. The CDR3 loop spans 14 amino acids. The material sequenced was T cells isolated from PBMCs. This TCR came from a human donor in good health. The gene calls are TRBV4-1 and TRBJ2-1; TRBD2 matches 11 bases. The CDR3 loop is CATRQTGTSGEQFF. In DNA, the CDR3 is TGCGCCACACGACAAACCGGGACTAGCGGCGAGCAGTTCTTC.